The entry below gives a single TCR beta chain sequence along with its context. The antigen remains unidentified. This sample was taken from a study of T-cell memory formation after mild COVID-19. Study as a whole: TCR clusters showed largely donor specificity. Points from the study as a whole: The appearance of some responding clones in pre-infection memory suggested that cross-reactive memory joined. Day 15 to 85 contractors were CD4/CD8 balanced; later expanders leaned CD4+. Contracting CD8+ clones were enriched in EMRA, CD4+ mainly in CM and EM.

Between the trimmed V and J ends, which lost 1 base and 3 bases, there was a span of 10 bases. The CDR3 loop spans 15 amino acids. Germline CDR1 and CDR2: MNHNS and SASEGT. Each CDR3 protein gets one entry after TCRdb re-called the 5' RACE reads with MiXCR. Of 470,000 or so distinct CDR3 sequences in the sample, roughly 20% were seen once. J is TRBJ1-5 and V is TRBV6-1, with unresolved D. The source of this sequence is an adult woman who had mild COVID-19 (a few samples of this study predate the infection). Cell type and time point are not known. Sequencing was carried out using PBMCs or a T cell subset sorted from them (not recorded which). DNA of the CDR3: TGTGCCAGCAGTGAAGGTCGGGATTACAATCAGCCCCAGCATTTT. Amino acids: CASSEGRDYNQPQHF.